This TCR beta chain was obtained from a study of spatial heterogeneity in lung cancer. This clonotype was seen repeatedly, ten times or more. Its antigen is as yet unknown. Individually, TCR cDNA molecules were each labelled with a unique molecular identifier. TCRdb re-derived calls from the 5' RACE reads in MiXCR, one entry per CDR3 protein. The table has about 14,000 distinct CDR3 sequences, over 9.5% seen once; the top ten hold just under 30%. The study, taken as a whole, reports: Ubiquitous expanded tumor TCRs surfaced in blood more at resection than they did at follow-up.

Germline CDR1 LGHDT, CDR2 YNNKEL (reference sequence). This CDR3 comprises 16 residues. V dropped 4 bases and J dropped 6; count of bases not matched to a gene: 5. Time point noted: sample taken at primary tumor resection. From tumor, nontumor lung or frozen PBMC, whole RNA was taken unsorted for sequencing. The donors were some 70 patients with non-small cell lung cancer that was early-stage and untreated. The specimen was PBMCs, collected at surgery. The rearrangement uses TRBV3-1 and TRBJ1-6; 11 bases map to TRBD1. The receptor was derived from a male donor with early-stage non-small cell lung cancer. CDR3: CASSRPGTGGNSPLHF. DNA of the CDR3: TGTGCCAGCAGCCGCCCAGGGACAGGGGGTAATTCACCCCTCCACTTT.